This TCR beta chain stems from a study of T cell responses to AZD1222 COVID-19 vaccine. V lost 3 bases to trimming and J lost 5 bases; unmatched junction nucleotides: 6. CDR1 is SGHVS, CDR2 FNYEAQ, per germline. The CDR3 runs to 17 residues. Of note for this clone: Its target is not known.

The method was immunoSEQ multiplex PCR; TCRdb's version includes in-frame clones alone and lacks a portion of them. Among about 150,000 clones, roughly 91% were seen once, and the ten largest hold around 1.4%. General study points: It should be noted that donors were predominantly white British and more often female, and clonal diversity was possibly underestimated.

This chain joins TRBV7-6 and TRBJ2-1, with 14 bases fitting TRBD2. This sequence was found in an adult in good health. The sequencing used peripheral blood, collected on day 0 of AZD1222 vaccination. For the CDR3, the DNA is TGTGCCAGCAGCTTGGGACTAGCGGGAGAGCCACACAATGAGCAGTTCTTC. Translated: CASSLGLAGEPHNEQFF.